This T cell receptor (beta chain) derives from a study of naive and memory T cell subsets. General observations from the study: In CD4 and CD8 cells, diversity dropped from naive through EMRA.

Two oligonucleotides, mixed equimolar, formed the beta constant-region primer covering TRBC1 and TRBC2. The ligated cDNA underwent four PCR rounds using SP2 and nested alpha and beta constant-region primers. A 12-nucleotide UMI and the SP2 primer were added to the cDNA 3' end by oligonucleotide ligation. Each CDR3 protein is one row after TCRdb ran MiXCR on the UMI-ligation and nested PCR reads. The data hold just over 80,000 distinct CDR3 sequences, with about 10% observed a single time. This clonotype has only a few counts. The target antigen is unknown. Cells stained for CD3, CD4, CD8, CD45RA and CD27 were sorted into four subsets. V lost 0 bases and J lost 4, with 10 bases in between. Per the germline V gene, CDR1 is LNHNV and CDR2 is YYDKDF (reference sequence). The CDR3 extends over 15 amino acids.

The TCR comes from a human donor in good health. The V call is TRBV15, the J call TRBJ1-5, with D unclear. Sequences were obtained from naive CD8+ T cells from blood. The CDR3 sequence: CATSRDRQFNQPQHF. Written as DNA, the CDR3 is TGTGCCACCAGCAGAGATCGCCAGTTTAATCAGCCCCAGCATTTT.